The next 22 T cell receptor beta chains were all read from a single sample in a study of beta chain features in type 1 diabetes. Study results and limitations: TCRB CDR3 length was moderately but significantly reduced in all four CD4+ subsets of Type 1 diabetes patients.

Expressed TCRB transcripts were sequenced, since all the RNA that had been isolated was reverse transcribed. Here immunoSEQ multiplex PCR was the method, and the copy in TCRdb shows in-frame clones only, minus some. Here the sample spans more than 300,000 clones, roughly 12% being singletons. These receptors are not linked to any known antigen. Source material: naive CD4+ T cells from blood. These receptor sequences come from a woman between 18 and 29 years old with type 1 diabetes.

This clone occurred a few times. CDR3 nucleotides: TGCAGCGCCTCGGCGGGAGAAGCCTACGAGCAGTACTTC. Translating it yields CSASAGEAYEQYF. The rearrangement joins TRBV29-1 to TRBJ2-7, with 7 bases that match TRBD2. Looked up from germline, CDR1 is SQVTM and CDR2 is ANQGSEA. Unmatched junction bases numbered 8, after V lost 7 bases and J lost 2 bases. The CDR3 totals 13 residues.

This clone was observed a few times. V is TRBV5-6 and J is TRBJ1-2; 7 bases align to TRBD1. The V and J ends lost 5 bases and 8 bases, in that order; junction bases with no gene match: 9. The V gene's germline CDR1 is SGHDT and CDR2 YYEEEE. The CDR3 totals 13 residues. The CDR3 DNA is TGTGCCAGCAGACCAGACAGGGTGGAGGGCTACACCTTC. It yields the protein CASRPDRVEGYTF.

This clone appeared a few times. This sequence joins TRBV6-5 and TRBJ2-1; 8 bases are a match to TRBD1. J gave up 6 bases and V 6 bases, and 7 bases lay outside the gene matches. In germline, CDR1 is MNHEY, CDR2 SVGAGI. This CDR3 is 14 amino acids long. The CDR3, as DNA: TGTGCCAGCAGGGCTCCGGACAGGGCCAATGAGCAGTTCTTC. Amino acids: CASRAPDRANEQFF.

With regard to this clone: At the DNA level, this CDR3 is encoded by other sequences in the same sample as well. V and J are TRBV30 and TRBJ2-3; tentatively, D is TRBD2 (6 bases). Germline assignment: CDR1 GTSNPN and CDR2 SVGIG (reference sequence). Between the trimmed V and J ends, which lost 1 base and 6 bases, there was a span of 8 bases. The CDR3 sequence is 12 residues long. CDR3 residues: CAWSEGGDTQYF. In nucleotides, the CDR3 is TGTGCCTGGAGTGAAGGAGGGGATACGCAGTATTTT.

This clone occurred a few times. DNA for the CDR3: TGTGCCAGCAGTGAGCACAGGGATTATGGCTACACCTTC. Encoded protein: CASSEHRDYGYTF. The rearrangement uses TRBV6-1 and TRBJ1-2; D possibly corresponds to TRBD1 (6 bases). This CDR3 region has 13 residues. The V gene's germline CDR1 is MNHNS and CDR2 SASEGT. V lost 3 bases to trimming and J lost 5 bases, with 10 bases between them.

In this sample, this clone turned up a few times. The CDR3, as DNA: TGTGCCAGCAGCTTCCGCGCGGGGTCCTACAATGAGCAGTTCTTC. This sequence encodes CASSFRAGSYNEQFF. V usage is TRBV7-9 and J usage is TRBJ2-1, with a weak D call TRBD2 (6 bases). The CDR3 spans 15 residues. Germline CDR1 reads SEHNR; CDR2 reads FQNEAQ (reference sequence). The V end was cut by 3 bases, the J end by 1 base, with 10 bases between.

This chain joins TRBV5-1 and TRBJ2-7; D is uncertain. This CDR3 is 11 amino acids long. The V end was cut by 4 bases, the J end by 6 bases, with 8 bases between. The germline CDR1 and CDR2 sequences are SGHRS and YFSETQ. The CDR3 loop is CASSNVGEQYF. The DNA for the CDR3 is TGCGCCAGCAGCAACGTCGGCGAGCAGTACTTC. Looking up the rest from reference TRBV5-1 and TRBJ2-7 gives the full variable domain: KAGVTQTPRYLIKTRGQQVTLSCSPISGHRSVSWYQQTPGQGLQFLFEYFSETQRNKGNFPGRFSGRQFSNSRSEMNVSTLELGDSALYLCASSNVGEQYFGPGTRLTVT.

The rearrangement links TRBV28 to TRBJ2-5; D ambiguous. CDR1 and CDR2 (germline): MDHEN, SYDVKM. CDR3 length: 11 amino acids. Trimming took 7 bases from V and 2 from J, leaving 5 bases between them. The CDR3 sequence is CASTLQETQYF. The CDR3 DNA sequence: TGTGCCAGCACCTTGCAAGAGACCCAGTACTTC.

This clone was seen only a few times. The V gene is TRBV11-3, the J gene TRBJ2-1; D remains unclear. Trimming cost V 4 bases and J 6 bases, with 13 bases left between them. The CDR3 runs to 14 residues. Germline loops: CDR1 SGHNT, CDR2 YENEEA. CDR3 sequence reads: CASSSYPTGNEQFF. CDR3 DNA: TGTGCCAGCAGCTCTTATCCAACCGGCAATGAGCAGTTCTTC.

This clone was counted between two and nine times. This chain joins TRBV27 and TRBJ1-5; TRBD1 aligns across 9 bases. Germline lookup yields CDR1 MNHEY and CDR2 SMNVEV (reference sequence). After removal of 8 bases from V and 5 bases from J, the junction contained 4 bases not matched to a gene. The CDR3 runs to 13 residues. The CDR3 DNA reads TGTGCCAGCTGGGGGACAGGGCATCAGCCCCAGCATTTT. As protein: CASWGTGHQPQHF.

The chain joins TRBV19 to TRBJ1-5; D not resolved. In germline, CDR1 is LNHDA, CDR2 SQIVND (reference sequence). The V and J ends lost 7 bases and 2 bases respectively, with 6 bases between them. There are 12 residues in the CDR3. CDR3 sequence reads: CASNLGNQPQHF. Here the CDR3 DNA reads TGTGCCAGTAACTTAGGCAATCAGCCCCAGCATTTT.

The chain uses TRBV6-5 and TRBJ2-7; the D gene is possibly TRBD2 (6 bases). CDR1 MNHEY and CDR2 SVGAGI come from the germline V gene. V dropped 6 bases and J dropped 5 bases, with 14 bases sitting between them. CDR3 length: 13 amino acids. CDR3 DNA: TGTGCCAGCAGCAGGGACTTTAGAGACGAGCAGTACTTC. Protein sequence: CASSRDFRDEQYF.

This rearrangement joins TRBV25-1 to TRBJ1-2; D is undetermined. The CDR3 runs 15 residues. Trimming took 6 bases from V and 7 from J, leaving 21 bases between them. Germline CDR1 and CDR2: MGHDK and SYGVNS. CDR3 region: CASSGNWAPTGGYTF. The CDR3 bases are TGTGCCAGCAGCGGGAATTGGGCCCCAACGGGTGGCTACACCTTC.

The genes are TRBV7-3 and TRBJ2-3, with 8 bases matching TRBD2. Germline values: CDR1 SGHTA, CDR2 FQGTGA. J was trimmed by 2 bases and V by 5 bases; bases with no gene match: 6. This CDR3 region has 15 residues. CDR3 bases: TGTGCCAGCAGCCGACTAGCGACAAACACAGATACGCAGTATTTT. Residues: CASSRLATNTDTQYF.

This chain connects TRBV28 to TRBJ1-1; unclear D gene. Germline-derived CDR1 and CDR2 are MDHEN and SYDVKM. The length of the CDR3 is 13 residues. V dropped 6 bases and J dropped 6 bases, with 14 bases sitting between them. CDR3 amino acids: CASSHHTQPEAFF. In DNA form, the CDR3 reads TGTGCCAGCAGCCACCATACACAGCCTGAAGCTTTCTTT. Supplemented by reference TRBV28 and TRBJ1-1, the full variable domain reads DVKVTQSSRYLVKRTGEKVFLECVQDMDHENMFWYRQDPGLGLRLIYFSYDVKMKEKGDIPEGYSVSREKKERFSLILESASTNQTSMYLCASSHHTQPEAFFGQGTRLTVV.

This clone was detected only a few times. The V call is TRBV2, the J call TRBJ2-1; 8 bases agree with TRBD1. Germline-derived CDR1 and CDR2 are SNHLY and FYNNEI. The CDR3 sequence is 13 residues long. V lost 6 bases to trimming and J lost 4 bases; unmatched junction nucleotides: 2. In DNA, the CDR3 is TGTGCCAGCAGCGGACAGGGTTACAATGAGCAGTTCTTC. Protein sequence: CASSGQGYNEQFF.

The chain has TRBV6-5 and TRBJ1-5; D is perhaps TRBD1 (6 bases). Germline CDR1 MNHEY, CDR2 SVGAGI. V was shortened by 5 bases and J by 2 bases, with 13 bases between the two germline ends. The CDR3 has 15 amino acids. The CDR3 nucleotides read TGTGCCAGCAGTAAAGGGGGGGATGGCAATCAGCCCCAGCATTTT. It specifies CASSKGGDGNQPQHF.

This chain connects TRBV4-2 to TRBJ2-7; maybe TRBD2 (6 bases). The CDR3 runs 16 residues. Trimming shortened V by 4 bases and J by 1 base, and 17 bases separated the two germline ends. Germline CDR1 LGHNA, CDR2 YNFKEQ. CDR3 sequence: CASSPLAGRGSYEQYF. In DNA form, the CDR3 reads TGTGCCAGCAGCCCTCTCGCGGGAAGGGGTTCCTACGAGCAGTACTTC.

The rearrangement joins TRBV2 to TRBJ1-5; TRBD1 agrees at 9 bases. V dropped 6 bases and J dropped 4; count of bases not matched to a gene: 7. The CDR3 length is 15 residues. The germline V gene has CDR1 SNHLY and CDR2 FYNNEI. CDR3 sequence (DNA): TGTGCCAGCAGCGGGACAGGGTCATCTAATCAGCCCCAGCATTTT. This translates into CASSGTGSSNQPQHF.

There are a few counts of this clone. The chain combines TRBV25-1 with TRBJ2-7; a possible D gene is TRBD1 (5 bases). CDR1 is MGHDK, CDR2 SYGVNS, per germline. The ends were cut back, 2 bases at V and 6 bases at J, with 14 bases in the middle. This CDR3 comprises 14 residues. The CDR3 sequence is CASSETWAGREQYF. Written as DNA, the CDR3 is TGTGCCAGCAGTGAAACATGGGCAGGGCGCGAGCAGTACTTC.

The chain recombines TRBV7-9 with TRBJ1-4; no clear D gene. Trimming stripped 8 bases from V and 7 bases from J, with 14 bases between. The germline V gene encodes CDR1 SEHNR and CDR2 FQNEAQ (reference sequence). The CDR3 consists of 13 residues. The CDR3 protein is CASGVTGGEKLFF. In DNA, the CDR3 is TGTGCCAGCGGCGTCACCGGAGGTGAAAAACTGTTTTTT. The full variable domain, its missing parts supplied by reference TRBV7-9 and TRBJ1-4, is DTGVSQNPRHKITKRGQNVTFRCDPISEHNRLYWYRQTLGQGPEFLTYFQNEAQLEKSRLLSDRFSAERPKGSFSTLEIQRTEQGDSAMYLCASGVTGGEKLFFGSGTQLSVL.

The DNA of the CDR3 is TGTGCCAGCTCCACCGGACAGGGGACCTACGAGCAGTACTTC. As protein: CASSTGQGTYEQYF. The chain links TRBV18 to TRBJ2-7; TRBD1 aligns across 9 bases. J lost 2 bases, V lost 6 bases, and 5 bases had no gene match. Germline assignment: CDR1 KGHSH and CDR2 LQKENI. CDR3 length equals 14 residues.